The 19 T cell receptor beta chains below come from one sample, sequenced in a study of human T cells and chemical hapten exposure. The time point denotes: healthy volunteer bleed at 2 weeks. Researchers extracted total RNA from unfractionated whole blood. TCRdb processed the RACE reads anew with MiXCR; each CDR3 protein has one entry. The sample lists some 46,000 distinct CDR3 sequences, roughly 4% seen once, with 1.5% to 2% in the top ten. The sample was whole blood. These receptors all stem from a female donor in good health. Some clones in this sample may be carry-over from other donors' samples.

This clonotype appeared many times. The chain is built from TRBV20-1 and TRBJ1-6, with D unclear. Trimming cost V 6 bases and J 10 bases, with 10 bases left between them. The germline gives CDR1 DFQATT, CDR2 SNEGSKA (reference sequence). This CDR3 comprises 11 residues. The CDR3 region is CSAHVYSPLHF. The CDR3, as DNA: TGCAGTGCCCACGTTTACTCACCCCTCCACTTT.

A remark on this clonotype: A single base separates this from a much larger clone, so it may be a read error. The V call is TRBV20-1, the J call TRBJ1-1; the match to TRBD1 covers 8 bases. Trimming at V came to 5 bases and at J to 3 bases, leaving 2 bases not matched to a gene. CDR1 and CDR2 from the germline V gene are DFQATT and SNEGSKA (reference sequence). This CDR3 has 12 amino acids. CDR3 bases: TGCAGTGCTGAACAGGGGGACACTGAAGCTTTCTTT. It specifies CSAEQGDTEAFF.

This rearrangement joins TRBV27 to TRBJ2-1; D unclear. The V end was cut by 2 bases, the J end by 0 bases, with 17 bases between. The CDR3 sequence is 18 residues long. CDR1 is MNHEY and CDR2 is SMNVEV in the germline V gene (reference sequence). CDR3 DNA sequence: TGTGCCAGCAGTTTACGTCAACAGAGTTTAGGCTCCTACAATGAGCAGTTCTTC. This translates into CASSLRQQSLGSYNEQFF.

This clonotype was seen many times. CDR3: CSAWWRTDTQYF. The DNA of the CDR3 is TGCAGTGCGTGGTGGCGCACAGATACGCAGTATTTT. This chain joins TRBV20-1 and TRBJ2-3; D unresolved. The germline V gene encodes CDR1 DFQATT and CDR2 SNEGSKA (reference sequence). The CDR3 contains 12 residues. Trimming took off 6 bases at V and 1 base at J, with 8 bases between the two ends.

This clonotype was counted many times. CDR3 DNA sequence: TGTGCCATCAGTCCCCGGGGTAGGGAGGATGAGCAGTTCTTC. This gives the protein CAISPRGREDEQFF. The genes are TRBV10-3 and TRBJ2-1; a weak D match, TRBD2 (6 bases). The CDR3 has 14 amino acids. Germline loops: CDR1 ENHRY, CDR2 SYGVKD. V was clipped by 5 bases and J by 8 bases, with 16 bases between them.

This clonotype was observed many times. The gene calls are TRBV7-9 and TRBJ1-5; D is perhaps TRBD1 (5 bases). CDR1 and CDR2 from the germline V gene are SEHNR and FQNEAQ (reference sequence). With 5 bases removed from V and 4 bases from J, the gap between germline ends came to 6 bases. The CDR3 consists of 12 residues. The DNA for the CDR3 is TGTGCCAGCAGCGCAGGGAATCAGCCCCAGCATTTT. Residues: CASSAGNQPQHF.

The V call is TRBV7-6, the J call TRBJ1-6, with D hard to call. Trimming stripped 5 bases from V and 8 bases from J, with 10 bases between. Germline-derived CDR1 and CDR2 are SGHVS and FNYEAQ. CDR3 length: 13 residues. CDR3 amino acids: CASSPGLYSPLHF. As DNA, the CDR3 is TGTGCCAGCAGCCCTGGGTTGTATTCACCCCTCCACTTT.

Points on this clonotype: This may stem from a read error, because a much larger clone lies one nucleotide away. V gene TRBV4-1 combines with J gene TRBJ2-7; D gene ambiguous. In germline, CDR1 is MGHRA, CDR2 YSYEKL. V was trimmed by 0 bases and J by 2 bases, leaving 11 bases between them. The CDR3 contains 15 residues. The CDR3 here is CASSQENRRTYEQYF. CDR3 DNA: TGCGCCAGCAGCCAAGAGAACCGGAGAACCTACGAGCAGTACTTC.

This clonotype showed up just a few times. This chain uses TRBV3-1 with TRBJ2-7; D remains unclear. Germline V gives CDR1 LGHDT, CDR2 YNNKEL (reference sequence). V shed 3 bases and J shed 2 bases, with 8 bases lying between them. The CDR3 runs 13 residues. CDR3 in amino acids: CASSQAVPYEQYF. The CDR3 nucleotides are TGTGCCAGCAGCCAGGCAGTTCCCTACGAGCAGTACTTC.

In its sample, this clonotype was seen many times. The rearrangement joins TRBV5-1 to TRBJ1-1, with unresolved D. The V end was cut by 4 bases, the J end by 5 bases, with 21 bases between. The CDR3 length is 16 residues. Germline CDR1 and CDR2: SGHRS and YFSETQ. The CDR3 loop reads CASSPPGPTVGTEAFF. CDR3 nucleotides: TGCGCCAGCAGCCCACCCGGGCCCACCGTTGGGACTGAAGCTTTCTTT.

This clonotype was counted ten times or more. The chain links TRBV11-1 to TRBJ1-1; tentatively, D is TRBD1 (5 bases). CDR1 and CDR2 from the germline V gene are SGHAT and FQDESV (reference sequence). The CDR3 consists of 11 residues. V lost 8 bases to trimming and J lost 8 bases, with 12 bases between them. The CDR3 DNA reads TGTGCCAGCCAGAGGGGCCGAGAAGCTTTCTTT. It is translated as CASQRGREAFF. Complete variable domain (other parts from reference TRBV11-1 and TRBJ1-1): EAEVAQSPRYKITEKSQAVAFWCDPISGHATLYWYRQILGQGPELLVQFQDESVVDDSQLPKDRFSAERLKGVDSTLKIQPAELGDSAMYLCASQRGREAFFGQGTRLTVV.

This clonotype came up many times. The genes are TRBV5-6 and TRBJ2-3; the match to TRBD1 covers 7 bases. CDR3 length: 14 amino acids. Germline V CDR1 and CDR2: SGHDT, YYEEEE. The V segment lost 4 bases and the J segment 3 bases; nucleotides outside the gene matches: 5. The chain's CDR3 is CASSPDRVTDTQYF. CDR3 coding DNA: TGTGCCAGCAGCCCCGACAGGGTTACAGATACGCAGTATTTT.

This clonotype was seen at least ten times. DNA of the CDR3: TGTGCCAGCAGTTACAAATTGGTAGGTCGGGGTGAAGCTTTCTTT. This encodes CASSYKLVGRGEAFF. The chain employs TRBV6-6 and TRBJ1-1, with D hard to call. The CDR3 is 15 amino acids. Germline V lookup: CDR1 MNHNY, CDR2 SVGAGI (reference sequence). V lost 2 bases, J lost 7 bases, and 17 bases lay in between.

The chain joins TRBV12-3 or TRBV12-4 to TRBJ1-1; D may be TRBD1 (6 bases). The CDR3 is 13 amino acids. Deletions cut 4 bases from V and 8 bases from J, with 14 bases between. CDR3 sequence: CASSSQGWLEAFF. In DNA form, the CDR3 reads TGTGCCAGCAGTTCCCAGGGGTGGCTCGAAGCTTTCTTT.

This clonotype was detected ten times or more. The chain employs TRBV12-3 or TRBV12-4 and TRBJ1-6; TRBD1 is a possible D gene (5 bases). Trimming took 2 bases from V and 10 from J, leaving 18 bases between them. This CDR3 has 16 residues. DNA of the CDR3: TGTGCCAGCAGTTTAAGGGGCATCGGCCAGGGATCACCCCTCCACTTT. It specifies CASSLRGIGQGSPLHF.

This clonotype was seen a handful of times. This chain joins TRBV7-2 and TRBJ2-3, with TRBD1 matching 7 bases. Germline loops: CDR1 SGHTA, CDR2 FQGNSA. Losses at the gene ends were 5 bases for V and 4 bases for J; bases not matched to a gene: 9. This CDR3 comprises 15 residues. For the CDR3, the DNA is TGTGCCAGCAGCCCCCGACAGGGCACACCAGATACGCAGTATTTT. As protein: CASSPRQGTPDTQYF.

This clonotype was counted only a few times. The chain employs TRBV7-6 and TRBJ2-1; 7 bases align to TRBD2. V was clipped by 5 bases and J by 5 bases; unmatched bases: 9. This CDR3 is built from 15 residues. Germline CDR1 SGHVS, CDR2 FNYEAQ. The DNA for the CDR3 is TGTGCCAGCAGCCTAGACGGGGGGACTCACAATGAGCAGTTCTTC. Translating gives CASSLDGGTHNEQFF. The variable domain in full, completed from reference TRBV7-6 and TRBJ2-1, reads GAGVSQSPRYKVTKRGQDVALRCDPISGHVSLYWYRQALGQGPEFLTYFNYEAQQDKSGLPNDRFSAERPEGSISTLTIQRTEQRDSAMYRCASSLDGGTHNEQFFGPGTRLTVL.

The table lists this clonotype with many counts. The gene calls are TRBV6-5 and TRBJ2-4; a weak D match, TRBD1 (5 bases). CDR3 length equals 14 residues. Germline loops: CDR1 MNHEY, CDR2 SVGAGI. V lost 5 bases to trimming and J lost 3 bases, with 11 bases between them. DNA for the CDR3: TGTGCCAGCAGTCGTCAGGGTTACAAAAACATTCAGTACTTC. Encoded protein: CASSRQGYKNIQYF.

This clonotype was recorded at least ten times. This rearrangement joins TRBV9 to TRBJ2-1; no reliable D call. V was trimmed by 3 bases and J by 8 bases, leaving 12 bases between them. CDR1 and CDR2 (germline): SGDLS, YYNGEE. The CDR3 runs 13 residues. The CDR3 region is CASSALTDHEQFF. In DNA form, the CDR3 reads TGTGCCAGCAGCGCCCTGACTGATCATGAGCAGTTCTTC.